A single sample is the source of the 8 T cell receptor beta chains below, sequenced in a study of cytomegalovirus exposure and HLA in healthy donors. PCR was performed using 60 Vbeta and 13 Jbeta primers. The method was immunoSEQ multiplex PCR; TCRdb's version includes in-frame clones alone and lacks a portion of them. The sample holds about 180,000 clones, around 77% seen once. What was sequenced was PBMCs. These receptors were taken from a woman aged 25-40 years in good health and CMV-seronegative.

The chain has TRBV30 and TRBJ1-6; 9 bases align to TRBD1. This CDR3 has 13 amino acids. Germline V lookup: CDR1 GTSNPN, CDR2 SVGIG (reference sequence). V shed 5 bases and J 4 bases; nucleotides not matched to a gene: 0. CDR3 residues: CAWGTGYNSPLHF. CDR3 DNA sequence: TGTGCCTGGGGGACAGGGTATAATTCACCCCTCCACTTT. The entire variable domain, with the rest obtained from reference TRBV30 and TRBJ1-6, is as follows: SQTIHQWPATLVQPVGSPLSLECTVEGTSNPNLYWYRQAAGRGLQLLFYSVGIGQISSEVPQNLSASRPQDRQFILSSKKLLLSDSGFYLCAWGTGYNSPLHFGNGTRLTVT.

The genes are TRBV30 and TRBJ1-2, with 8 bases that match TRBD1. The V gene's germline CDR1 is GTSNPN and CDR2 SVGIG (reference sequence). This CDR3 spans 15 amino acids. After removal of 5 bases from V and 1 base from J, the junction contained 9 bases not matched to a gene. DNA for the CDR3: TGTGCCTGGTCCCGGCAGGGGGCGAGTAACTATGGCTACACCTTC. Amino acids: CAWSRQGASNYGYTF.

The V gene is TRBV7-8, the J gene TRBJ2-3; no reliable D call. V was pared by 3 bases and J by 1 base, with 8 bases between. CDR1 and CDR2 from the germline V gene are SGHVS and FQNEAQ. CDR3 length equals 14 residues. CDR3 protein: CASSFNRGTDTQYF. The CDR3 DNA sequence: TGTGCCAGCAGCTTTAACAGAGGCACAGATACGCAGTATTTT.

The chain links TRBV27 to TRBJ2-3; 8 nucleotides line up with TRBD1. Per the germline V gene, CDR1 is MNHEY and CDR2 is SMNVEV (reference sequence). The length of the CDR3 is 18 residues. V dropped 1 base and J dropped 2; count of bases not matched to a gene: 11. The CDR3 nucleotides are TGTGCCAGCAGTTTATTCGGGGCAACAGGGGGGATCACAGATACGCAGTATTTT. As protein: CASSLFGATGGITDTQYF.

This chain uses TRBV6-5 with TRBJ2-5, with TRBD1 as a possible D gene (5 bases). The CDR3 runs 15 residues. The germline CDR1 and CDR2 sequences are MNHEY and SVGAGI. Trimming took 2 bases from V and 1 from J, leaving 11 bases between them. CDR3 residues: CASSYDGAGQETQYF. CDR3 in DNA: TGTGCCAGCAGTTACGATGGGGCCGGCCAAGAGACCCAGTACTTC.

This chain uses TRBV5-1 with TRBJ1-1; unclear D gene. The CDR3 is made up of 13 amino acids. V was cut by 0 bases and J by 3 bases, with 6 bases left in between. The V gene's germline CDR1 is SGHRS and CDR2 YFSETQ. The DNA of the CDR3 is TGCGCCAGCAGCTTGGATGGAGACACTGAAGCTTTCTTT. This translates into CASSLDGDTEAFF.

This rearrangement joins TRBV6-1 to TRBJ1-5; D might be TRBD1 (6 bases). V was pared by 6 bases and J by 0 bases, with 12 bases between. Germline CDR1 is MNHNS and CDR2 is SASEGT. The CDR3 totals 15 residues. The CDR3 sequence: CASRPQGYSNQPQHF. Written as DNA, the CDR3 is TGTGCCAGCAGACCACAGGGATATAGCAATCAGCCCCAGCATTTT.

The chain carries TRBV5-1 and TRBJ2-1; TRBD2 matches at 9 bases. The CDR3 is 17 amino acids. J gave up 3 bases and V 1 base, and 8 bases lay outside the gene matches. Germline CDR1 and CDR2: SGHRS and YFSETQ. Here the CDR3 reads CASSLNSGSEIYNEQFF. The CDR3 nucleotides are TGCGCCAGCAGCTTGAATAGCGGGAGTGAAATCTACAATGAGCAGTTCTTC.